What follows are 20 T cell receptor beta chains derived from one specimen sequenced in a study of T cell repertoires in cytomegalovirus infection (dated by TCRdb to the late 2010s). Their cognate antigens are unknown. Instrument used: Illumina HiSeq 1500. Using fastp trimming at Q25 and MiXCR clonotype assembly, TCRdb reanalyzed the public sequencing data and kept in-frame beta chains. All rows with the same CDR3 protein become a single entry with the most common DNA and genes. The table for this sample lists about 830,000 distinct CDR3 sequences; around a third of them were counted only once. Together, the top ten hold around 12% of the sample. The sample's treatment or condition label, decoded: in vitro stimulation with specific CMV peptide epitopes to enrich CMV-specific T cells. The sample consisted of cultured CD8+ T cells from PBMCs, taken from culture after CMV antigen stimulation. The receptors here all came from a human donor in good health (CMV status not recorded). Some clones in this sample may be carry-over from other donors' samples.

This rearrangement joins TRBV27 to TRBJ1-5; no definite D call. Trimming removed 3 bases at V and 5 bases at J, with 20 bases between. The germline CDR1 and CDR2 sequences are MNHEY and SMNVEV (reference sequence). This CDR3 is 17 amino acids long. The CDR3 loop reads CASSLLTPAPGDQPQHF. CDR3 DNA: TGTGCCAGCAGTTTGCTAACCCCGGCGCCAGGTGATCAGCCCCAGCATTTT.

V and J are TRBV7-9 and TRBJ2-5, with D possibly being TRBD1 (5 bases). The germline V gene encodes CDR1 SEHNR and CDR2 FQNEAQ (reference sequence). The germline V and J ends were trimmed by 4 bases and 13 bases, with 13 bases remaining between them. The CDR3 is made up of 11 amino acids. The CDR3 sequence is CASSSDRVRYF. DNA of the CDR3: TGTGCCAGCAGCTCCGACAGAGTCCGGTACTTC.

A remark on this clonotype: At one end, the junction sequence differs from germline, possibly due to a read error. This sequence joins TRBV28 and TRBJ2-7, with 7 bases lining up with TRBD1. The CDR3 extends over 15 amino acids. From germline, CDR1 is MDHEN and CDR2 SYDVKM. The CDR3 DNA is TGTGCCAACAGTCCGCAGACAGGGATCTCCTACGAGCAGTACTTC. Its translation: CANSPQTGISYEQYF.

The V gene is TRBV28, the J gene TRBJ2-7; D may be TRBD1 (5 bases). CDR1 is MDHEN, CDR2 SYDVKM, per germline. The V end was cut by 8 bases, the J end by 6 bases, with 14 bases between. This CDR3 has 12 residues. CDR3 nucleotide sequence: TGTGCCAGCCAAGGGGCATGGAGCGAGCAGTACGTC. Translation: CASQGAWSEQYV.

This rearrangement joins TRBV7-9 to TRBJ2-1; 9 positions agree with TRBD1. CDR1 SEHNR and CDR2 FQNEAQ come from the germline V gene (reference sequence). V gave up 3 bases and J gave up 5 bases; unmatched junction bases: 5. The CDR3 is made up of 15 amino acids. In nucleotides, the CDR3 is TGTGCCAGCAGCTTCACAGGGGGCAAAAACAATGAGCAGTTCTTC. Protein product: CASSFTGGKNNEQFF.

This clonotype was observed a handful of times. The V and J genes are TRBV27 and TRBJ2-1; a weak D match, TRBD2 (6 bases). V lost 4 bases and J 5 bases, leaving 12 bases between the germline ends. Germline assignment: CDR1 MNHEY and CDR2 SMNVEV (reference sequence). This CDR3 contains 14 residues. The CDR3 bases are TGTGCCAGCAGTTCTTTAGCGGAGGACAATGAGCAGTTCTTC. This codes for CASSSLAEDNEQFF.

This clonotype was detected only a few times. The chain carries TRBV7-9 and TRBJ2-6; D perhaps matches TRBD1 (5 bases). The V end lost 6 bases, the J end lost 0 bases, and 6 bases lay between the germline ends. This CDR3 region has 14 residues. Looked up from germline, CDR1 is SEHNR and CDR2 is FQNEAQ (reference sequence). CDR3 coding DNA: TGTGCCAGCAGAGGGGTCTCTGGGGCCAACGTCCTGACTTTC. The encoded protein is CASRGVSGANVLTF.

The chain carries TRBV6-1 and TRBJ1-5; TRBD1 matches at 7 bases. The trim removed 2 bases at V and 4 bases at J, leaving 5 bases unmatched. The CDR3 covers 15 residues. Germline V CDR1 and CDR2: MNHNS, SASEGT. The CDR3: CASSERRDSNQPQHF. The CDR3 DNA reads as TGTGCCAGCAGTGAACGTAGGGACAGTAATCAGCCCCAGCATTTT.

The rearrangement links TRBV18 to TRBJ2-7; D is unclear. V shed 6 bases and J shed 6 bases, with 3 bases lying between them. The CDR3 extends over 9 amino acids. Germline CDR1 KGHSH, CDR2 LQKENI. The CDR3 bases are TGTGCCAGCTCCGTCGAGCAGTACTTC. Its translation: CASSVEQYF.

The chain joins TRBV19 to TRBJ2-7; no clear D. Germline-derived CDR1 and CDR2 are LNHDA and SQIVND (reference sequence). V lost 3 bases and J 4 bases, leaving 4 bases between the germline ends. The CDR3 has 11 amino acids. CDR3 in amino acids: CASSMIYEQYV. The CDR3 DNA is TGTGCCAGTAGTATGATATACGAGCAGTACGTC.

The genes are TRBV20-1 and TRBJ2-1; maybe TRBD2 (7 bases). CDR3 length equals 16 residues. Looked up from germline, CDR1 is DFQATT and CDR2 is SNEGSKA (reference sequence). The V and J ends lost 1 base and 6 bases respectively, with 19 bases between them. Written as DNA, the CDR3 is TGCAGTGCTAGAGTCCCCGCGGGGGCCCGGCCCAATGAGCAGTTCTTC. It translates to CSARVPAGARPNEQFF.

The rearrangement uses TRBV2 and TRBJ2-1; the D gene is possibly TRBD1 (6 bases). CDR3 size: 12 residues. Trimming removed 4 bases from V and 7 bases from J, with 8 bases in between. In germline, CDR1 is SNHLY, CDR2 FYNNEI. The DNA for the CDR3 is TGTGCCAGCAGTGGCAGGGGTAATGAGCAGTTCTTC. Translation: CASSGRGNEQFF.

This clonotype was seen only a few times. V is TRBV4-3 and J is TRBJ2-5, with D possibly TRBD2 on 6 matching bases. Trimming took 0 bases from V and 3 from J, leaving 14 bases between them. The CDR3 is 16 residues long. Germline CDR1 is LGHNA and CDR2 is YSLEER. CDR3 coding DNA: TGCGCCAGCAGCCAAGATTCGGGGACTGCCAAAGAGACCCAGTACTTC. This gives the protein CASSQDSGTAKETQYF.

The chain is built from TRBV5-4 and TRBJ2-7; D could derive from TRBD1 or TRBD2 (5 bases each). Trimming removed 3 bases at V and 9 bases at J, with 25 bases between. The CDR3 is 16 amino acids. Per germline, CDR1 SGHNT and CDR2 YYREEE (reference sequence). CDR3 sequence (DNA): TGTGCCAGCAGCTCGTCACGCCTGGGACCCCCGCTCCCGCAGTACGTC. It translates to CASSSSRLGPPLPQYV.

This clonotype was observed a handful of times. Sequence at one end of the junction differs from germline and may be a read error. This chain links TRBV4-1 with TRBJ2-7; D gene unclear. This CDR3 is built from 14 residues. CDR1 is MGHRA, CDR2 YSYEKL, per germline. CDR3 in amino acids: CASSPVGRPYEQYF. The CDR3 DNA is TGTGCCAGCAGCCCGGTGGGTAGACCCTACGAGCAGTACTTC.

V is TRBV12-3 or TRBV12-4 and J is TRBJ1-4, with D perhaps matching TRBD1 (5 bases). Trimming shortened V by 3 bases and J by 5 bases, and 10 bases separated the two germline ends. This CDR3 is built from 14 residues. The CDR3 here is CASSFRQQNEKLFF. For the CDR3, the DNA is TGTGCCAGCAGTTTCCGACAGCAAAATGAAAAACTGTTTTTT.

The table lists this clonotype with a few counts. This chain's CDR3 is CASSQSTGSYEQYV. CDR3 in DNA: TGCGCCAGCAGCCAAAGTACGGGGTCCTACGAGCAGTACGTC. This sequence joins TRBV4-1 and TRBJ2-7, with D possibly being TRBD2 (5 bases). The CDR3 has 14 amino acids. V was shortened by 2 bases and J by 1 base, with 9 bases between the two germline ends. The germline CDR1 and CDR2 sequences are MGHRA and YSYEKL.

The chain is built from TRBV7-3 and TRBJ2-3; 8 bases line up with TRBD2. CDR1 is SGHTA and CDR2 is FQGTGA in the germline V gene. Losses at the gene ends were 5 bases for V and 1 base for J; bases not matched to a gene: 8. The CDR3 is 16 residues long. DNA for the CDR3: TGTGCCAGCAGCCCCCGGGGTAGCGGGGGCACAGATACGCAGTATTTT. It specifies CASSPRGSGGTDTQYF.

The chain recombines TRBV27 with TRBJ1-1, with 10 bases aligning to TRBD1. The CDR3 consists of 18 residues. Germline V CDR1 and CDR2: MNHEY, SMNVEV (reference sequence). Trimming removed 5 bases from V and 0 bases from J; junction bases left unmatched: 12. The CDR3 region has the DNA TGTGCCAGCAGTACCTCCGGGACAGGGGCGTTACTGAACACTGAAGCTTTCTTT. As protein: CASSTSGTGALLNTEAFF.

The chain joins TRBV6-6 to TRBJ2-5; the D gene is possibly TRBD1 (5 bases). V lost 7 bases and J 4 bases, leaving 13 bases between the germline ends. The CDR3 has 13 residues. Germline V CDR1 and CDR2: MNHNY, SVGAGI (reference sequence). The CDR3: CASTPDTRETQYF. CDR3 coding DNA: TGTGCCAGCACTCCGGACACTCGAGAGACCCAGTACTTC.